This T cell receptor (beta chain) was recovered during a study of cytomegalovirus exposure and HLA in healthy donors. This clone was found a few times. The repertoire was sequenced with immunoSEQ multiplex PCR; TCRdb's copy has only in-frame clones and lacks some. The table has fewer than 200,000 clones, approximately 89% seen once. Trimming left V 7 bases short and J 4 bases short, with 13 bases between. The CDR3 length is 13 residues. Germline V gives CDR1 MDHEN, CDR2 SYDVKM. The sample consisted of PBMCs. The chain recombines TRBV28 with TRBJ1-1; weak D call: TRBD1 (6 bases). This clonotype was sampled from a man in his late teens or twenties in good health and CMV-seropositive. The CDR3 region has the DNA TGTGCCAGCACACGATACAGGGCCACTGAAGCTTTCTTT. Protein product: CASTRYRATEAFF.